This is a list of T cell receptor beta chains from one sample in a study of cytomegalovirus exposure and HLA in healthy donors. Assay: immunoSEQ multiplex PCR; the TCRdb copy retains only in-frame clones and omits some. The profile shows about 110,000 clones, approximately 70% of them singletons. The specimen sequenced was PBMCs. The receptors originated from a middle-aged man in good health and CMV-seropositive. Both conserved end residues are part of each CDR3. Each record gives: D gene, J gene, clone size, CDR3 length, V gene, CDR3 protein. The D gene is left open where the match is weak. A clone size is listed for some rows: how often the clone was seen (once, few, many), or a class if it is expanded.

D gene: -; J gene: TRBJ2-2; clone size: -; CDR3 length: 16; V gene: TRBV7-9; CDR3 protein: CASSLVRQGNTGELFF
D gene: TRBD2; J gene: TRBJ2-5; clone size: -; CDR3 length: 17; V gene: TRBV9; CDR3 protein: CASSVEAAGRAPETQYF
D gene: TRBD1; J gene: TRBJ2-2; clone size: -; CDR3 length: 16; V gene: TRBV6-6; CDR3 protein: CASSQGQGALGGELFF
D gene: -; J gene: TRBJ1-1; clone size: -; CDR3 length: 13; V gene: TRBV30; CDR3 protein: CAWSRAMNTEAFF
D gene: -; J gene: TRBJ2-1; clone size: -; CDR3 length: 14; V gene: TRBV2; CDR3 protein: CASSDLARYNEQFF
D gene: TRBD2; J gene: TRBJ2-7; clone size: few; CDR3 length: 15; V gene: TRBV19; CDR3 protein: CASSIGASGMYEQYF
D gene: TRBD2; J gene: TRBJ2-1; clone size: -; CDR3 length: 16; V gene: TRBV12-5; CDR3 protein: CASGEGTSGTYNEQFF
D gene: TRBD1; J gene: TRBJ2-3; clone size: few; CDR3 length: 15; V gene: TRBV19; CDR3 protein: CASSPTGEITDTQYF
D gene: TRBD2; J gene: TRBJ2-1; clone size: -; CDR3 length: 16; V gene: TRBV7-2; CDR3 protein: CASSTYLAGGSYEQFF
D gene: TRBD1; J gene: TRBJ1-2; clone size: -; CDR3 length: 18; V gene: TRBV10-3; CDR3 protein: CAISEPDRGPKANYGYTF
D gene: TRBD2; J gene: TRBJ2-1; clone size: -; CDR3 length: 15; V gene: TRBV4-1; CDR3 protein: CASSPRTSGKNEQFF
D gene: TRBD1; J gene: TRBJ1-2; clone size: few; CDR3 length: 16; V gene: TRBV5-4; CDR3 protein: CASSSRGTGVNYGYTF
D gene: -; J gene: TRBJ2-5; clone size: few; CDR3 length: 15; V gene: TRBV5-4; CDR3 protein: CASSFMERGQETQYF
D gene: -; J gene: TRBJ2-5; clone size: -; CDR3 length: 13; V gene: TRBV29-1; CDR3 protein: CSVGGGGEETQYF
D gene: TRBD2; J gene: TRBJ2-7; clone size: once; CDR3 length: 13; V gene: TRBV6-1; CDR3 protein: CASTLAGGYEQYF
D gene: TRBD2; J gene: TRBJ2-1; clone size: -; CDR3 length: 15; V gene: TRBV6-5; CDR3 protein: CASSYLAGAYNEQFF
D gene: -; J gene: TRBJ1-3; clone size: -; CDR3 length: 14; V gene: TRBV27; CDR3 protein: CASSFGGSGNTIYF
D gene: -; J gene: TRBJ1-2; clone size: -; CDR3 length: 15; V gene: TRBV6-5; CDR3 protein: CASSYSRVLGDGYTF
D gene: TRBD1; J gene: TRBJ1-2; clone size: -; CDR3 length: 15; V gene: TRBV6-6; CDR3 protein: CATIGTGGSNYGYTF
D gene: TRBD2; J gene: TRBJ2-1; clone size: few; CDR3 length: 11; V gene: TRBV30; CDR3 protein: CAGVAGDHGFF
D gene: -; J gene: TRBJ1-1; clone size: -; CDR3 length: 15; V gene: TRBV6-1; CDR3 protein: CASSLTIEPNTEAFF
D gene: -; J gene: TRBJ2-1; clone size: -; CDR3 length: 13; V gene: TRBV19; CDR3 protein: CASSMASYNEQFF
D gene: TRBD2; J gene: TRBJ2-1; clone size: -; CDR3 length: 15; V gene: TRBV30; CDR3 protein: CAWSVTLAGANEQFF
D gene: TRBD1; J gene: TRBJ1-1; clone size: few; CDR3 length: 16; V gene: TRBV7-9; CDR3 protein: CASTRGDRGSNTEAFF
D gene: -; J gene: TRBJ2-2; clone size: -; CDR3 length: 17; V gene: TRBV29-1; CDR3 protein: CSAEGFPERGNTGELFF
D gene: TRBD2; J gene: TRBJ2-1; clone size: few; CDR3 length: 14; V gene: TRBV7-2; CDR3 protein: CASSLQIAGNEQFF
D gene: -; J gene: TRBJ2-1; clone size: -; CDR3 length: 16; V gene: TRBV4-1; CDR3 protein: CASSQEEGRLDNEQFF
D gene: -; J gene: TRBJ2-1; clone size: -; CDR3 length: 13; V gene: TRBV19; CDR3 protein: CASSLNPGNEQFF
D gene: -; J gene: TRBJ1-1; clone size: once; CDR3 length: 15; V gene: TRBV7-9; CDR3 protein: CASSYPSEGITEAFF
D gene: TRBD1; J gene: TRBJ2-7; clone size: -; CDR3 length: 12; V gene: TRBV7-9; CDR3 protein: CASRLQGSEQYF
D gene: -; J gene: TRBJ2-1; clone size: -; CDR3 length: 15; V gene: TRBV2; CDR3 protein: CASSEETSSYNEQFF
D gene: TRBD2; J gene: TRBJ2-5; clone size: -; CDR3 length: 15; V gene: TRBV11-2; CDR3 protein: CASSKPGLGSRTQYF
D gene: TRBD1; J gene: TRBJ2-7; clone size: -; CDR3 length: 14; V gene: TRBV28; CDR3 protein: CASTSGQGRSEQYF
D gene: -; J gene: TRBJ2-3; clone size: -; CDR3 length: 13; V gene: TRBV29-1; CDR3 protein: CSAGGRLTDTQYF
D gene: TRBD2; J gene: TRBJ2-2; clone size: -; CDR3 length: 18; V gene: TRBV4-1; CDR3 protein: CASSQDRGREGNTGELFF
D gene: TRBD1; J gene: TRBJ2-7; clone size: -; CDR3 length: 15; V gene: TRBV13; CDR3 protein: CASSNPGQGFYEQYF
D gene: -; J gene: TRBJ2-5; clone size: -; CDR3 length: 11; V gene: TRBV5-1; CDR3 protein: CASSQQETQYF